This T cell receptor beta chain was sequenced during a study of control samples from healthy donors and cancer patients. The protocol was immunoSEQ multiplex PCR, while the TCRdb copy is restricted to in-frame clones and leaves out a portion. The sample lists around 140,000 clones; approximately 90% were seen once. Germline V lookup: CDR1 SQVTM, CDR2 ANQGSEA. V gave up 6 bases and J gave up 2 bases; unmatched junction bases: 6. The CDR3 totals 13 residues. The receptor comes from a woman aged 45-65 years in good health. The chain recombines TRBV29-1 with TRBJ1-2; 7 nucleotides line up with TRBD1. The sequenced sample was blood. The CDR3 spells CSVEMGQNYGYTF. The CDR3, as DNA: TGCAGCGTAGAGATGGGACAGAACTATGGCTACACCTTC.